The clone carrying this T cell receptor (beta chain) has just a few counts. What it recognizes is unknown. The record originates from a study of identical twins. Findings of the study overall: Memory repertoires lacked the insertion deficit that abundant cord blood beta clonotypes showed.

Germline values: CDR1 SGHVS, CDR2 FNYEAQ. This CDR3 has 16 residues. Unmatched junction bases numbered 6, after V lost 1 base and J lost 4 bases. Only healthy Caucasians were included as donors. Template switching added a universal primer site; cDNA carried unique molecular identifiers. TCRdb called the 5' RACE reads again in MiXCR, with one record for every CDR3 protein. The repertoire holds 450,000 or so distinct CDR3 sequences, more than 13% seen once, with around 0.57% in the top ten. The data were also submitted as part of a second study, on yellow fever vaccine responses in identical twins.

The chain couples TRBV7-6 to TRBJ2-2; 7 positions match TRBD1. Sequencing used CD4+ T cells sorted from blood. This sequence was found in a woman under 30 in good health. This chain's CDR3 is CASSLVGGPGTGELFF. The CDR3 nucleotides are TGTGCCAGCAGCTTAGTAGGGGGCCCCGGCACCGGGGAGCTGTTTTTT.